The 17 T cell receptor beta chains reported below all come from one sample, sequenced in a study of CD8 T cells in ankylosing spondylitis. Each CDR3 protein is one row after TCRdb ran MiXCR on the 5' RACE reads. In the table there are some 200,000 distinct CDR3 sequences, 18% of which are singletons. Input material: blood, either unsorted or a sorted T cell fraction (not recorded which). Receptors originate from a male donor aged 5 to 30 with ankylosing spondylitis or in good health (not recorded which).

This clonotype was detected many times. V is TRBV20-1 and J is TRBJ1-1; D is possibly TRBD1 (6 bases). Trimming removed 6 bases at V and 1 base at J, with 12 bases between. The CDR3 runs 13 residues. CDR1 DFQATT and CDR2 SNEGSKA come from the germline V gene (reference sequence). This CDR3 reads CSAKDSSNTEAFF. CDR3 DNA sequence: TGCAGTGCCAAGGACAGTTCGAACACTGAAGCTTTCTTT.

This clonotype was counted ten times or more. The V gene is TRBV4-1, the J gene TRBJ1-1; D not certain. CDR1 and CDR2 from the germline V gene are MGHRA and YSYEKL. Deletions cut 5 bases from V and 12 bases from J, with 13 bases between. The CDR3 is made up of 11 amino acids. CDR3 sequence reads: CASSSKTVSFF. CDR3 sequence (DNA): TGCGCCAGCAGCTCCAAGACCGTTTCTTTCTTT.

This clonotype was detected ten times or more. This rearrangement joins TRBV7-2 to TRBJ2-1; perhaps TRBD2 as D (6 bases). V shed 5 bases and J shed 4 bases, with 15 bases lying between them. The CDR3 runs 15 residues. Germline CDR1 and CDR2: SGHTA and FQGNSA. The CDR3 protein is CASSPRVGGYNEQFF. The CDR3 region has the DNA TGTGCCAGCAGCCCCAGGGTTGGGGGGTACAATGAGCAGTTCTTC.

This clonotype came up many times. The J gene is TRBJ2-1, the V gene TRBV11-2; 14 nucleotides align to TRBD2. The CDR3 loop spans 16 amino acids. CDR1 and CDR2 (germline): SGHAT, FQNNGV. V was pared by 5 bases and J by 8 bases, with 8 bases of the junction left unmatched. The CDR3 is CASSPLTSGRGDEQFF. CDR3 nucleotide sequence: TGTGCCAGCAGCCCGCTGACTAGCGGGAGGGGAGATGAGCAGTTCTTC.

This clonotype was recorded many times. The CDR3 nucleotides are TGCGCCAGCAGCGGTACGGGGACGAACACCGGGGAGCTGTTTTTT. Its translation is CASSGTGTNTGELFF. The genes are TRBV5-1 and TRBJ2-2; possible D gene TRBD2, 5 bases. The CDR3 spans 15 residues. Trimming took off 4 bases at V and 0 bases at J, with 10 bases between the two ends. Germline CDR1 and CDR2: SGHRS and YFSETQ.

A few counts support this clonotype. This rearrangement joins TRBV20-1 to TRBJ2-1; 7 bases match TRBD2. Germline CDR1 and CDR2: DFQATT and SNEGSKA (reference sequence). V lost 5 bases to trimming and J lost 5 bases; unmatched junction nucleotides: 6. The CDR3 extends over 13 amino acids. The CDR3: CSASRESNNEQFF. In DNA form, the CDR3 reads TGCAGTGCTTCGCGGGAGTCTAACAATGAGCAGTTCTTC.

This clonotype was recorded at least ten times. The chain links TRBV14 to TRBJ2-5; TRBD2 aligns across 7 bases. This CDR3 contains 16 residues. CDR1 and CDR2 (germline): SGHDN, FVKESK. J was trimmed by 5 bases and V by 1 base; bases with no gene match: 10. In DNA form, the CDR3 reads TGTGCCAGCAGCCAAGCGCAGGTCGCCGGGGGGGAGACCCAGTACTTC. This encodes CASSQAQVAGGETQYF.

The table lists this clonotype with many counts. This chain uses TRBV12-3 or TRBV12-4 with TRBJ2-7; the D is unclear. The ends were cut back, 6 bases at V and 2 bases at J, with 11 bases in the middle. CDR3 length: 13 residues. The CDR3 sequence: CASSRQAAYEQYF. In DNA, the CDR3 is TGTGCCAGCAGCCGCCAGGCAGCCTACGAGCAGTACTTC.

A few counts support this clonotype. The chain carries TRBV18 and TRBJ2-5, with a tentative D call TRBD2 (5 bases). V was cut by 8 bases and J by 5 bases, with 15 bases left in between. The CDR3 extends over 13 amino acids. Germline V CDR1 and CDR2: KGHSH, LQKENI. CDR3 region: CASQRGVSETQYF. In nucleotides, the CDR3 is TGTGCCAGCCAACGGGGTGTTTCGGAGACCCAGTACTTC. Full variable domain (missing parts from reference TRBV18 and TRBJ2-5): NAGVMQNPRHLVRRRGQEARLRCSPMKGHSHVYWYRQLPEEGLKFMVYLQKENIIDESGMPKERFSAEFPKEGPSILRIQQVVRGDSAAYFCASQRGVSETQYFGPGTRLLVL.

This clonotype was observed many times. The chain carries TRBV20-1 and TRBJ2-3; 14 positions match TRBD2. Germline V gene data show CDR1 as DFQATT and CDR2 as SNEGSKA (reference sequence). The CDR3 length is 15 residues. Trimming took 3 bases from V and 5 from J; bases not matched to a gene: 4. CDR3 sequence: CSARGLAGAIDTQYF. The CDR3 DNA is TGCAGTGCTAGGGGACTAGCGGGAGCGATAGATACGCAGTATTTT.

In its sample, this clonotype was seen many times. The V and J genes are TRBV27 and TRBJ2-7; D not resolved. The germline CDR1 and CDR2 sequences are MNHEY and SMNVEV (reference sequence). The CDR3 runs to 16 residues. With 3 bases removed from V and 3 bases from J, the gap between germline ends came to 18 bases. Written as DNA, the CDR3 is TGTGCCAGCAGTTTTAGAGGCGTCGCCTTTGACTACGAGCAGTACTTC. Translated: CASSFRGVAFDYEQYF.

The table lists this clonotype with many counts. The V call is TRBV6-5, the J call TRBJ2-4; D is perhaps TRBD2 (6 bases). This CDR3 contains 14 residues. The ends were cut back, 3 bases at V and 10 bases at J, with 16 bases in the middle. In germline, CDR1 is MNHEY, CDR2 SVGAGI. CDR3 protein: CASSYIGGAGIQYF. DNA of the CDR3: TGTGCCAGCAGTTATATCGGCGGGGCCGGGATTCAGTACTTC.

This clonotype was detected ten times or more. V gene TRBV29-1 combines with J gene TRBJ2-7, with TRBD2 as a possible D gene (7 bases). V was trimmed by 2 bases and J by 5 bases, leaving 19 bases between them. The CDR3 runs to 15 residues. Germline V lookup: CDR1 SQVTM, CDR2 ANQGSEA. This CDR3 reads CSVETPLGGLDEQYF. In DNA, the CDR3 is TGCAGCGTTGAAACGCCTTTGGGGGGGCTTGACGAGCAGTACTTC.

The sample holds many counts of this clonotype. J is TRBJ2-7 and V is TRBV12-3 or TRBV12-4; D possibly corresponds to TRBD1 (5 bases). The V gene lost 3 bases and the J gene lost 1 base, with 7 bases spanning the gap. This CDR3 region has 13 residues. CDR3 bases: TGTGCCAGCAGTTTTCAGGGATCCTACGAGCAGTACTTC. The encoded protein is CASSFQGSYEQYF.

This clonotype was observed many times. The V gene is TRBV2, the J gene TRBJ2-5, with a tentative D call TRBD1 (6 bases). The CDR3 runs 15 residues. The V end was cut by 8 bases, the J end by 2 bases, with 18 bases between. Germline V lookup: CDR1 SNHLY, CDR2 FYNNEI. CDR3 in DNA: TGTGCCAGCTTAAGGGGACACCCGATACAAGAGACCCAGTACTTC. The encoded protein is CASLRGHPIQETQYF.

The rearrangement uses TRBV7-6 and TRBJ2-3, with 7 bases lining up with TRBD2. The CDR3 loop spans 16 amino acids. The V gene's germline CDR1 is SGHVS and CDR2 FNYEAQ. After removal of 1 base from V and 0 bases from J, the junction contained 4 bases not matched to a gene. CDR3 protein: CASSLETGGSTDTQYF. In nucleotides, the CDR3 is TGTGCCAGCAGCTTAGAAACGGGAGGCAGCACAGATACGCAGTATTTT.

This clonotype was picked up many times. The genes are TRBV12-3 or TRBV12-4 and TRBJ1-4, with no clear D. V was cut by 6 bases and J by 8 bases, with 19 bases left in between. The CDR3 is 15 amino acids. CDR3 nucleotides: TGTGCCAGCAGAGCAGGAGGCAGTCTGGACGAAAAACTGTTTTTT. Residues: CASRAGGSLDEKLFF.